The rows below give T cell receptor beta chains drawn from one sample of a study of patients and donors after allogeneic stem cell transplantation. TCRdb recomputed calls from the RT-PCR reads with MiXCR, one row per CDR3 protein. The sample lists 200,000 to 250,000 distinct CDR3 sequences, 14% seen once, with roughly 10% in the top ten. Sequencing was done on a sample of blood, either unsorted or a sorted T cell fraction (not recorded which). Source of these receptors: a human donor who was either an allogeneic HSCT recipient or a stem cell or donor lymphocyte infusion donor (not recorded which). It is not recorded whose cells these are; they may come from a transplant donor. Each CDR3 is given with its conserved first and last residue. A D gene is named only where the DNA matches it firmly. Not every row has a clone size; where given, it reads once, few, many or a size class.

DNA	CDR3	size	V	J	D	length
TGTGCCAGCAGTTACTCGAAGTCAGGGGCCCCCTACGAGCAGTACTTC	CASSYSKSGAPYEQYF	many	TRBV6-2/TRBV6-3	TRBJ2-7	NA	16
TGTGCCAGCTCACCTAGCGGACCCAATGAGCAGTTCTTC	CASSPSGPNEQFF	NA	TRBV18	TRBJ2-1	NA	13
TGCAGTGCCCTTGGGGACTATGGCTACACCTTC	CSALGDYGYTF	few	TRBV20-1	TRBJ1-2	NA	11
TGTGCCAGCACACCGGATTGGGGGGCGAACAATGAGCAGTTCTTC	CASTPDWGANNEQFF	NA	TRBV12-3/TRBV12-4	TRBJ2-1	NA	15
TGCAGTGCTAACGTAGCGGGAGGGCTAGGCGAGCAGTACTTC	CSANVAGGLGEQYF	few	TRBV20-1	TRBJ2-7	TRBD2	14
TGTGCCAGCAGGAAAGCGGGGGGATCCTACGAGCAGTACTTC	CASRKAGGSYEQYF	few	TRBV6-1	TRBJ2-7	TRBD2	14
TGTGCCAGCAGTTTCTCGCCGGGACTAGCGGGAGGGCCACAGTTCTTC	CASSFSPGLAGGPQFF	few	TRBV28	TRBJ2-1	TRBD2	16
TGCGCCAGCAGCGCCGGGACTAGCGGATCCTACGAGCAGTACTTC	CASSAGTSGSYEQYF	NA	TRBV5-1	TRBJ2-7	TRBD2	15
TGTGCCAGCAGTTACAGGGGAGGCAATCAGCCCCAGCATTTT	CASSYRGGNQPQHF	many	TRBV6-5	TRBJ1-5	NA	14
TGTGCCAGCAGTCCGGTCTTCGCGGGCACAGATACGCAGTATTTT	CASSPVFAGTDTQYF	few	TRBV6-1	TRBJ2-3	NA	15
TGTGCCAGCAGCCCCTGGGACAGGGCCCATGAGCAGTTCTTC	CASSPWDRAHEQFF	many	TRBV5-5	TRBJ2-1	TRBD1	14
TGTGCCACCACTAGGACACGGAATGAAAAACTGTTTTTT	CATTRTRNEKLFF	few	TRBV6-1	TRBJ1-4	NA	13
TGTGCCAGCAGCCGGACGGGGATAATGAACACTGAAGCTTTCTTT	CASSRTGIMNTEAFF	few	TRBV27	TRBJ1-1	NA	15
TGCGCCAGCAGCCAGGAGTCCGGGACTAGCGGGGCCGATACGCAGTATTTT	CASSQESGTSGADTQYF	many	TRBV4-3	TRBJ2-3	TRBD2	17
TGTGCCACTCAGGGTGTCACAGATACGCAGTATTTT	CATQGVTDTQYF	NA	TRBV15	TRBJ2-3	NA	12
TGTGCCAGCAGCTTATCCGGAAGTGGCTACACCTTC	CASSLSGSGYTF	NA	TRBV7-9	TRBJ1-2	NA	12
TGTGCCAGCAGTTTAGCTAGCGGAGTCTACGAGCAGTACTTC	CASSLASGVYEQYF	many	TRBV7-2	TRBJ2-7	TRBD2	14
TGCAGTGCTAGAGTAGTGGGACTTATCTACAATGAGCAGTTCTTC	CSARVVGLIYNEQFF	few	TRBV20-1	TRBJ2-1	NA	15
TGTGCCAGCAGCCATTCCACAGGGGCCTCCACCGGGGAGCTGTTTTTT	CASSHSTGASTGELFF	NA	TRBV4-2	TRBJ2-2	TRBD1	16
TGTGCCACCAGCTCGAGACTAGCGGGAGGTGCAGATACGCAGTATTTT	CATSSRLAGGADTQYF	few	TRBV15	TRBJ2-3	TRBD2	16
TGTGCCAGCACCTTCCTTTCTGCAGGGGGCAGGTACGAGCAGTACTTC	CASTFLSAGGRYEQYF	NA	TRBV27	TRBJ2-7	TRBD1	16
TGCGCCAGCAGTGATGGAAGGTCGGGGTACAATGAGCAGTTCTTC	CASSDGRSGYNEQFF	few	TRBV10-2	TRBJ2-1	NA	15
TGCGCCAGCAGCCCTTTAATGGGACAGGGTTCCTACGAGCAGTACTTC	CASSPLMGQGSYEQYF	NA	TRBV5-1	TRBJ2-7	TRBD1	16
TGCAGTGCGACTAGAGAGTACGAGCAGTACTTC	CSATREYEQYF	few	TRBV20-1	TRBJ2-7	NA	11
TGTGCCAGTAGAGCTAAGGACACAGATACGCAGTATTTT	CASRAKDTDTQYF	NA	TRBV19	TRBJ2-3	NA	13
TGTGCCAGTAGTATAACGACCGGGACAGGGAGCACTGAAGCTTTCTTT	CASSITTGTGSTEAFF	few	TRBV19	TRBJ1-1	TRBD1	16
TGCGCCAGCAGCAACCCGGGAACGGGGGAGACCCAGTACTTC	CASSNPGTGETQYF	few	TRBV5-1	TRBJ2-5	NA	14
TGTGCCAGCAGTATACTCGGTCGCGACACCGGGGAGCTGTTTTTT	CASSILGRDTGELFF	NA	TRBV6-4	TRBJ2-2	NA	15
TGTGCCAGCAGCGCCCAGGGATTCGACTACACCTTC	CASSAQGFDYTF	few	TRBV2	TRBJ1-2	NA	12
TGTGCCAGCAGCCCGGGACTAGCGGGAGTTCCCTCCTACGAGCAGTACTTC	CASSPGLAGVPSYEQYF	many	TRBV5-6	TRBJ2-7	TRBD2	17
TGCGCCAGCACACCGGATCCCCCCTTAGAGACCCAGTACTTC	CASTPDPPLETQYF	many	TRBV5-1	TRBJ2-5	NA	14
TGTGCCAGCAGCCCCGGGAGCGCGGGTACCGGGGAGCTGTTTTTT	CASSPGSAGTGELFF	NA	TRBV7-3	TRBJ2-2	NA	15
TGCGCCAGCAGCCTAAGTTTGGGTGAAAAACTGTTTTTT	CASSLSLGEKLFF	NA	TRBV5-1	TRBJ1-4	NA	13
TGTGCCAGCAGGAGGGCTGAAAATATCGAGCAGTACTTC	CASRRAENIEQYF	many	TRBV6-8	TRBJ2-7	NA	13
TGTGCCACCAGCACGAGCGGGGGGCTACGGGATACGCAGTATTTT	CATSTSGGLRDTQYF	NA	TRBV15	TRBJ2-3	TRBD2	15
TGTGCCAGCAGTTCTAAGGGAGGAGGGACCGGGGAGCTGTTTTTT	CASSSKGGGTGELFF	NA	TRBV12-3/TRBV12-4	TRBJ2-2	NA	15
TGTGCCAGCAGCTCCTCATCAATGGGGACTGAAGCTTTCTTT	CASSSSSMGTEAFF	many	TRBV7-8	TRBJ1-1	NA	14
TGCAGTGCCAAAGCTTCCGGGACACGACCTAACGAGCAGTACTTC	CSAKASGTRPNEQYF	NA	TRBV20-1	TRBJ2-7	NA	15
TGTGCCAGCAGTCCGCCCGGGCTAGGAGCTGAAGCTTTCTTT	CASSPPGLGAEAFF	many	TRBV6-1	TRBJ1-1	NA	14
TGTGCCAGCAGTGGGGGGATTTCCTTAGGAAGTAATGAAAAACTGTTTTTT	CASSGGISLGSNEKLFF	NA	TRBV12-3/TRBV12-4	TRBJ1-4	NA	17
TGTGCCAGCAGCCTGGGAAGGGCTTACAATGGGCAGTTCTTC	CASSLGRAYNGQFF	once	TRBV11-3	TRBJ2-1	NA	14
TGTGCCAGCAGTTACGGGTTAGGGGGGGAGGTTAGGGCTTACGAGCAGTACTTC	CASSYGLGGEVRAYEQYF	NA	TRBV6-5	TRBJ2-7	NA	18
TGTGCCACCAAGGGCGGGAGGGGCTCAGATACGCAGTATTTT	CATKGGRGSDTQYF	NA	TRBV10-3	TRBJ2-3	TRBD2	14